This T cell receptor (beta chain) is from a study of CD8+CD57+ T cells in acquired aplastic anemia. Study summary: Average CD4+ read depth in healthy donors was about 9.8 million reads. Findings and caveats of the study: Controls did not differ significantly from patients in CD8+ Simpson's diversity. Patients and controls shared just under 30 CD8+ CDR3 sequences.

This clonotype is labeled medium-sized (0.01 to 0.1%). Its antigen is unidentified. Genomic DNA acted as the template from which TCR beta VDJ combination and CDR3 sequence profiling were carried out. TCRdb reanalysed the reads using MiXCR and keeps one entry per CDR3 protein. Altogether 150,000 to 200,000 distinct CDR3 sequences are present, approximately 43% being singletons, with the ten largest covering 0.9% to 1.2%. Trimming stripped 4 bases from V and 6 bases from J, with 9 bases between. The germline V gene encodes CDR1 SQVTM and CDR2 ANQGSEA. The CDR3 totals 11 residues. The V call is TRBV29-1, the J call TRBJ1-2, with D unresolved. The sequence was obtained from a human donor in good health. The sample was sorted CD4+, CD8+, or CD8+CD57+ T cells (not recorded which) from PBMCs. The CDR3 loop is CSVGSRNGYTF. The CDR3, as DNA: TGCAGCGTTGGGTCCCGAAATGGCTACACCTTC.